The next 19 T cell receptor beta chains were all read from a single sample in a study of cytomegalovirus exposure and HLA in healthy donors. The PCR had 60 Vbeta and 13 Jbeta primers. Profiling relied on immunoSEQ multiplex PCR, and the TCRdb table lists in-frame clones only, not all of them. The sample carries about 92,000 clones, approximately 71% recorded once. The specimen sequenced was PBMCs. The receptors were gathered from a woman younger than 35 in good health and CMV-seropositive.

This clone showed up just a few times. This chain links TRBV14 with TRBJ2-2; D gene uncertain. V lost 4 bases to trimming and J lost 2 bases, with 11 bases between them. The germline CDR1 and CDR2 sequences are SGHDN and FVKESK. There are 15 residues in the CDR3. For the CDR3, the DNA is TGTGCCAGCAGCCTCCTAGTGACTAACACCGGGGAGCTGTTTTTT. Translating it yields CASSLLVTNTGELFF.

The chain joins TRBV6-4 to TRBJ2-5, with a tentative D call TRBD2 (5 bases). The CDR3 has 18 residues. Germline-derived CDR1 and CDR2 are MRHNA and SNTAGT. The V end lost 4 bases, the J end lost 1 base, and 22 bases lay between the germline ends. CDR3 nucleotide sequence: TGTGCCAGCAGTGTCCTCGGTCTTGTCAGCGGACCCCAAGAGACCCAGTACTTC. Amino acid sequence: CASSVLGLVSGPQETQYF.

This chain connects TRBV7-8 to TRBJ2-3; 10 bases are a match to TRBD2. V dropped 5 bases and J dropped 0; count of bases not matched to a gene: 2. CDR1 is SGHVS, CDR2 FQNEAQ, per germline. CDR3 length equals 15 residues. DNA of the CDR3: TGTGCCAGCAGCGAGCGGGAGGGAAGCACAGATACGCAGTATTTT. This sequence encodes CASSEREGSTDTQYF.

In its sample, this clone was seen a few times. The chain couples TRBV18 to TRBJ1-2, with 7 positions matching TRBD1. Germline V gives CDR1 KGHSH, CDR2 LQKENI. The CDR3 length is 15 residues. V shed 0 bases, J shed 8 bases, and the junction held 9 bases outside the gene matches. CDR3 nucleotides: TGTGCCAGCTCACCACCATTACAGGGGCGGGGAGGCTACACCTTC. Its protein is CASSPPLQGRGGYTF.

The gene calls are TRBV15 and TRBJ2-5; 7 nucleotides match TRBD2. The CDR3 consists of 15 residues. The junction had 3 bases not matched to a gene; V was cut back by 1 base and J by 1 base. The germline gives CDR1 LNHNV, CDR2 YYDKDF (reference sequence). CDR3 protein: CATSRAGLLQETQYF. Written as DNA, the CDR3 is TGTGCCACCAGCAGAGCGGGACTACTCCAAGAGACCCAGTACTTC.

The genes are TRBV11-2 and TRBJ1-5, with TRBD1 matching 10 bases. The ends lost 5 bases at V and 2 bases at J; junction bases unmatched: 3. The CDR3 has 15 residues. CDR1 SGHAT and CDR2 FQNNGV come from the germline V gene. Here the CDR3 DNA reads TGTGCCAGCAGCCCGGGGACAGGGGGCAATCAGCCCCAGCATTTT. Translating gives CASSPGTGGNQPQHF.

The chain links TRBV7-3 to TRBJ2-2; 7 positions agree with TRBD1. Germline V CDR1 and CDR2: SGHTA, FQGTGA. There are 18 residues in the CDR3. V lost 1 base, J lost 6 bases, and 14 bases stayed unmatched. The CDR3 sequence is CASSLNSGQAVGSGELFF. The CDR3 nucleotides are TGTGCCAGCAGCTTAAATTCCGGACAGGCGGTCGGTTCCGGGGAGCTGTTTTTT.

This clone appeared once. The chain couples TRBV27 to TRBJ1-6, with 9 bases matching TRBD1. The V segment lost 2 bases and the J segment 6 bases; nucleotides outside the gene matches: 5. This CDR3 contains 16 residues. Per germline, CDR1 MNHEY and CDR2 SMNVEV (reference sequence). The CDR3 bases are TGTGCCAGCAGTTTAGCACGGGACAGGGTTAATTCACCCCTCCACTTT. Encoded protein: CASSLARDRVNSPLHF.

This clone was detected only a few times. The chain recombines TRBV5-1 with TRBJ2-5; D might be TRBD2 (6 bases). The V end lost 0 bases, the J end lost 2 bases, and 17 bases lay between the germline ends. In germline, CDR1 is SGHRS, CDR2 YFSETQ. CDR3 size: 17 residues. The CDR3 nucleotides read TGCGCCAGCAGCTTGGCCAATTTTGGAGGGGAGCAAGAGACCCAGTACTTC. Its translation: CASSLANFGGEQETQYF.

The rearrangement links TRBV4-1 to TRBJ2-7; 13 bases are a match to TRBD2. V shed 4 bases and J 3 bases; nucleotides not matched to a gene: 3. From germline, CDR1 is MGHRA and CDR2 YSYEKL. CDR3 size: 15 residues. The CDR3 DNA follows: TGCGCCAGCAGCCCTACTAGCGGGGGGGACTACGAGCAGTACTTC. This gives the protein CASSPTSGGDYEQYF.

The chain employs TRBV27 and TRBJ2-7, with D hard to call. Per germline, CDR1 MNHEY and CDR2 SMNVEV (reference sequence). V lost 4 bases to trimming and J lost 7 bases, with 17 bases between them. The CDR3 length is 14 residues. For the CDR3, the DNA is TGTGCCAGCAGTTGGTATTCAGGTAATGGGGAGCAGTACTTC. Translating gives CASSWYSGNGEQYF.

The chain recombines TRBV19 with TRBJ2-1; 14 nucleotides match TRBD2. Trimming removed 11 bases from V and 0 bases from J; junction bases left unmatched: 21. The V gene's germline CDR1 is LNHDA and CDR2 SQIVND (reference sequence). The CDR3 runs 21 residues. In DNA form, the CDR3 reads TGTGCCTGGATGGGGACTAGCGGGAGTTGGGCCTGTTGGGCCTCCTACAATGAGCAGTTCTTC. Its translation is CAWMGTSGSWACWASYNEQFF.

The V call is TRBV25-1, the J call TRBJ2-5; D not resolved. The better agreement between TRBJ2-7 and the DNA end casts doubt on the J call. The germline CDR1 and CDR2 sequences are MGHDK and SYGVNS. This CDR3 has 15 amino acids. The CDR3 DNA reads as TGTGCCAGCAGTGAGCGCCGTCTACTCCACTACGAGCAGTACTTC. Protein product: CASSERRLLHYEQYF.

This chain joins TRBV7-9 and TRBJ2-7; D not resolved. V was pared by 6 bases and J by 6 bases, with 9 bases between. The CDR3 loop spans 11 amino acids. CDR1 and CDR2 (germline): SEHNR, FQNEAQ (reference sequence). This CDR3 is CASSRTGEQYF. The CDR3, as DNA: TGTGCCAGCAGTCGAACCGGCGAGCAGTACTTC.

CDR3 amino acids: CASSLLGRDTEAFF. The CDR3 nucleotides are TGTGCCAGCAGCTTACTGGGCAGGGACACTGAAGCTTTCTTT. The chain links TRBV11-2 to TRBJ1-1, with D perhaps matching TRBD1 (5 bases). Germline-derived CDR1 and CDR2 are SGHAT and FQNNGV. The CDR3 totals 14 residues. V gave up 2 bases and J gave up 3 bases, with 10 bases separating them.

The chain joins TRBV6-1 to TRBJ2-3; 9 bases line up with TRBD2. Germline V lookup: CDR1 MNHNS, CDR2 SASEGT. The CDR3 length is 14 residues. V shed 11 bases and J 0 bases; nucleotides not matched to a gene: 6. CDR3 residues: CAGTGTSSTDTQYF. As DNA, the CDR3 is TGTGCCGGAACCGGGACTAGCAGCACAGATACGCAGTATTTT.

CDR3: CASTGARAHGRQPQHF. Here the CDR3 DNA reads TGTGCCAGCACCGGGGCCAGGGCCCACGGGAGACAGCCCCAGCATTTT. V is TRBV28 and J is TRBJ1-5; tentative D call: TRBD1 (5 bases). Germline values: CDR1 MDHEN, CDR2 SYDVKM. The CDR3 loop spans 16 amino acids. Trimming removed 7 bases at V and 7 bases at J, with 23 bases between.

The V gene is TRBV10-2, the J gene TRBJ2-7; 7 bases are a match to TRBD2. The CDR3 is made up of 14 amino acids. Germline V gene lookup returns CDR1 WSHSY and CDR2 SAAADI. Trimming at V came to 2 bases and at J to 6 bases, leaving 7 bases not matched to a gene. The CDR3 coding sequence is TGCGCCAGCAGTGAGGGGGCGGGAGTCTCCGAGCAGTACTTC. Its protein is CASSEGAGVSEQYF.

The rearrangement uses TRBV10-3 and TRBJ2-2; D perhaps matches TRBD2 (6 bases). The CDR3 runs to 15 residues. With 3 bases removed from V and 0 bases from J, the gap between germline ends came to 8 bases. CDR1 and CDR2 (germline): ENHRY, SYGVKD. The CDR3 region has the DNA TGTGCCATCAGTGAACGGGGGACGAACACCGGGGAGCTGTTTTTT. This encodes CAISERGTNTGELFF.